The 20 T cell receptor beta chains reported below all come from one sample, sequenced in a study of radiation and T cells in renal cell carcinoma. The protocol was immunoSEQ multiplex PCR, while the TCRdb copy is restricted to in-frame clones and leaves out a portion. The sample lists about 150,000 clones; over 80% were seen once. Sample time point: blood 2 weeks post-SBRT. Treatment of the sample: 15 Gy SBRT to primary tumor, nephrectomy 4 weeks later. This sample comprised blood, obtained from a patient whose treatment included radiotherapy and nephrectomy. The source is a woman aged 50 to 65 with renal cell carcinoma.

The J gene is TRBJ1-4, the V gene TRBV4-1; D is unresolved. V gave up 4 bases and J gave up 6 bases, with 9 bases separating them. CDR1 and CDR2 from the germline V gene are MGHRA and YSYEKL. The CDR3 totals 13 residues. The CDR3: CASSLGKDEKLFF. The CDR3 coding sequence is TGCGCCAGCAGCCTTGGAAAGGATGAAAAACTGTTTTTT.

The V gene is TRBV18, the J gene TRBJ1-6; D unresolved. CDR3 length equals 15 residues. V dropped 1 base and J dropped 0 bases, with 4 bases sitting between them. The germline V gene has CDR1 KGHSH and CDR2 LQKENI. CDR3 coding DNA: TGTGCCAGCTCACCACAGAGCTCCTATAATTCACCCCTCCACTTT. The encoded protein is CASSPQSSYNSPLHF.

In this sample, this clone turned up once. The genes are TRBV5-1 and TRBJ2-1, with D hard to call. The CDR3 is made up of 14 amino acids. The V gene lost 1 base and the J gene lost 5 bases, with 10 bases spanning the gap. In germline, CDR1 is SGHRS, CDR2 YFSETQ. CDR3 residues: CASSLPAANNEQFF. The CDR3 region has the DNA TGCGCCAGCAGCTTGCCGGCCGCCAACAATGAGCAGTTCTTC.

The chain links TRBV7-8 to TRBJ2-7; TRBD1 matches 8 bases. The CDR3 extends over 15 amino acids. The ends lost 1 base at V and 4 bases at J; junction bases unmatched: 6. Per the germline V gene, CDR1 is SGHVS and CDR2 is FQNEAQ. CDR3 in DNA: TGTGCCAGCAGCTTAGACGCCAGGGGGCGGTACGAGCAGTACTTC. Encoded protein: CASSLDARGRYEQYF.

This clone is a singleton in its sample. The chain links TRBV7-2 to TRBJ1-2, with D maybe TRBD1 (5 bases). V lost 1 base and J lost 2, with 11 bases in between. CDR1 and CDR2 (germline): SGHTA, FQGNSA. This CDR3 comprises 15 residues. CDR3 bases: TGTGCCAGCAGCTTAGGCGGCGGGACCAACTATGGCTACACCTTC. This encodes CASSLGGGTNYGYTF.

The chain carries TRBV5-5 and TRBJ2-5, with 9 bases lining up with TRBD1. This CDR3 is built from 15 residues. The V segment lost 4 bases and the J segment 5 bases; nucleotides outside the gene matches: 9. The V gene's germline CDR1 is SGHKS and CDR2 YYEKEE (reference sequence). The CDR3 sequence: CASSVQGAGGETQYF. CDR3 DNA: TGTGCCAGCAGCGTACAGGGGGCCGGGGGGGAGACCCAGTACTTC. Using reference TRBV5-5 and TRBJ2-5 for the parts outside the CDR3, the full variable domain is DAGVTQSPTHLIKTRGQQVTLRCSPISGHKSVSWYQQVLGQGPQFIFQYYEKEERGRGNFPDRFSARQFPNYSSELNVNALLLGDSALYLCASSVQGAGGETQYFGPGTRLLVL.

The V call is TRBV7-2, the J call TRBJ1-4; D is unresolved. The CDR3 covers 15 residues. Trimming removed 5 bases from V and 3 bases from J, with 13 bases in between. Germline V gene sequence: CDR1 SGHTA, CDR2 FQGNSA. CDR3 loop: CASSQYDLANEKLFF. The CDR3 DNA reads TGTGCCAGCAGCCAATACGACTTGGCTAATGAAAAACTGTTTTTT.

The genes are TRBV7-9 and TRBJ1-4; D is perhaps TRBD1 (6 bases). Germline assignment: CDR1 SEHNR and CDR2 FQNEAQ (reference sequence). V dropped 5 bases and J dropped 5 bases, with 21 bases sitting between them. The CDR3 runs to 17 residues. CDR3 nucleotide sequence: TGTGCCAGCAGCCCATTAGGGGGGGCCGAAAGGAATGAAAAACTGTTTTTT. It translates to CASSPLGGAERNEKLFF.

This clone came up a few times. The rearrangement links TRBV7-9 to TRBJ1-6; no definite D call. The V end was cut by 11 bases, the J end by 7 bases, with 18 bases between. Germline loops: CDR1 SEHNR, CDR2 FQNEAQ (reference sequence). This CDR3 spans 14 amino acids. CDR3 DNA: TGTGCCGCCTCGGGTGGGCGTTGGAATTCACCCCTCCACTTT. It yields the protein CAASGGRWNSPLHF.

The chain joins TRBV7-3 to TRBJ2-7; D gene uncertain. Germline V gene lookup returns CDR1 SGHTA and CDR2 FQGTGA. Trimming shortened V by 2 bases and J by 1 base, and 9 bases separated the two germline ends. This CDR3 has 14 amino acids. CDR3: CASSLGPTSYEQYF. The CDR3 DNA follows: TGTGCCAGCAGCTTAGGTCCCACGTCCTACGAGCAGTACTTC.

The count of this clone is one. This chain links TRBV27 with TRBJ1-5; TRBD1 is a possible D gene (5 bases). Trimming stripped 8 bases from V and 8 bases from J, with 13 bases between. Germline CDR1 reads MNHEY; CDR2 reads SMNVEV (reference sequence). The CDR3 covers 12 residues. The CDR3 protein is CASGEGTEPQHF. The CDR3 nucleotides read TGTGCCAGCGGAGAGGGGACGGAGCCCCAGCATTTT.

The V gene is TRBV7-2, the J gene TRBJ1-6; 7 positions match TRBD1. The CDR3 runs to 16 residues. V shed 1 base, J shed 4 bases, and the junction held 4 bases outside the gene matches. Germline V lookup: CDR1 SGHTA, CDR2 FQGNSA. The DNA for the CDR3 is TGTGCCAGCAGCTTAGGGACAGGCCGTTATAATTCACCCCTCCACTTT. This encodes CASSLGTGRYNSPLHF.

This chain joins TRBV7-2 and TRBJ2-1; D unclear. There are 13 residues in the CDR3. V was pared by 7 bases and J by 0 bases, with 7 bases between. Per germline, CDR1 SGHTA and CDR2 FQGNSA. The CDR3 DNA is TGTGCCAGCATTGCGATCTCCTACAATGAGCAGTTCTTC. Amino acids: CASIAISYNEQFF.

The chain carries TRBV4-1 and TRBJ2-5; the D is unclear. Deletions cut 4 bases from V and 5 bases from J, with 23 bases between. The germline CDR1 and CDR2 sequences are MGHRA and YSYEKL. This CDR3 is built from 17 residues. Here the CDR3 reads CASSPGMTPRVAETQYF. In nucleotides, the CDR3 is TGCGCCAGCAGCCCTGGAATGACGCCCCGGGTCGCGGAGACCCAGTACTTC.

CDR3 coding DNA: TGCGCCAGCAGCTTGGCGGGGGTTTATACGAACACCGGGGAGCTGTTTTTT. Protein product: CASSLAGVYTNTGELFF. V is TRBV5-1 and J is TRBJ2-2, with D possibly TRBD2 on 6 matching bases. Between the trimmed V and J ends, which lost 0 bases and 0 bases, there was a span of 12 bases. Germline loops: CDR1 SGHRS, CDR2 YFSETQ. The CDR3 is 17 amino acids. Using reference TRBV5-1 and TRBJ2-2 for the parts outside the CDR3, the full variable domain is KAGVTQTPRYLIKTRGQQVTLSCSPISGHRSVSWYQQTPGQGLQFLFEYFSETQRNKGNFPGRFSGRQFSNSRSEMNVSTLELGDSALYLCASSLAGVYTNTGELFFGEGSRLTVL.

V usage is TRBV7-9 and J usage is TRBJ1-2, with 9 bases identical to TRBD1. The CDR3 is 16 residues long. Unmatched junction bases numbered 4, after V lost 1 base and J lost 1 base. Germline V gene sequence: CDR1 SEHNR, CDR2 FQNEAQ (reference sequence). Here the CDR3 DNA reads TGTGCCAGCAGCTTAGTCCTGGGACAGGGTAACTATGGCTACACCTTC. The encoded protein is CASSLVLGQGNYGYTF.

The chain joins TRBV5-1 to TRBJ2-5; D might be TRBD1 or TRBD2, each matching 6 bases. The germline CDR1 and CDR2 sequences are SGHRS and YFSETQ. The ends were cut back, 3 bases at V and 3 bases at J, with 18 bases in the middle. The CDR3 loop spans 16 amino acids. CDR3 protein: CASSWRGAWEEETQYF. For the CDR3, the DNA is TGCGCCAGCAGCTGGAGGGGGGCGTGGGAAGAAGAGACCCAGTACTTC.

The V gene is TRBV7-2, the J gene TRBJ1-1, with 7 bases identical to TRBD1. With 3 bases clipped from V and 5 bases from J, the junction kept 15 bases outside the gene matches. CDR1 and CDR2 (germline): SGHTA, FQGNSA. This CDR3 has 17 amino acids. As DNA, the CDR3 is TGTGCCAGCAGCTTCGTACCAGGGGGAGGGGGCGGAACTGAAGCTTTCTTT. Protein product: CASSFVPGGGGGTEAFF.

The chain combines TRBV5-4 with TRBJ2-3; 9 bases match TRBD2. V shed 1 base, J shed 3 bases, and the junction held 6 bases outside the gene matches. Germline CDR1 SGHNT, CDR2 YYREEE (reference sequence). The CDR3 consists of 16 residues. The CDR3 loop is CASSLRAGGPTDTQYF. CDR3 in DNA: TGTGCCAGCAGCTTGAGGGCGGGGGGGCCTACAGATACGCAGTATTTT.

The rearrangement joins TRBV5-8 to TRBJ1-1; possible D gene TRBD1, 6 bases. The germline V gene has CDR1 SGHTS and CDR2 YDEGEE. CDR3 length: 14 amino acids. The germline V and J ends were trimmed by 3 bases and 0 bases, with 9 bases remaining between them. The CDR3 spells CASSWTAMNTEAFF. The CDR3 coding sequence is TGTGCCAGCAGCTGGACAGCAATGAACACTGAAGCTTTCTTT.